This T cell receptor beta chain was retrieved from a study of CD8 T cells in Susac syndrome. TCR beta from blood CD8+ and CD4+ T cells was sequenced. The multiple sclerosis controls were treatment-naive patients, and their relapsing-remitting disease was stable or active. TEMRA cells were FACS-enriched, with CD8+ and CD4+ T cells isolated negatively. Trimming took 7 bases from V and 4 from J; bases not matched to a gene: 6. The CDR3 length is 13 residues. Germline V CDR1 and CDR2: MNHNS, SASEGT. cDNA came from around 0.54 to 1 ug RNA primed by random hexamers. The immunoSEQ assay covered 54 Vbeta and 13 Jbeta segments for CDR3. A single record per CDR3 protein comes from TCRdb applying MiXCR to the immunoSEQ multiplex PCR reads. The sample carries 90,000 to 150,000 distinct CDR3 sequences, 90% to 95% recorded once.

V gene TRBV6-1 combines with J gene TRBJ1-2; 7 bases fit TRBD1. Sample: CD4+ T cells from PBMCs. The origin of this receptor is a human donor with multiple sclerosis. The CDR3 sequence is CASNPTGIYGYTF. The DNA of the CDR3 is TGTGCCAGCAATCCGACAGGGATCTATGGCTACACCTTC.